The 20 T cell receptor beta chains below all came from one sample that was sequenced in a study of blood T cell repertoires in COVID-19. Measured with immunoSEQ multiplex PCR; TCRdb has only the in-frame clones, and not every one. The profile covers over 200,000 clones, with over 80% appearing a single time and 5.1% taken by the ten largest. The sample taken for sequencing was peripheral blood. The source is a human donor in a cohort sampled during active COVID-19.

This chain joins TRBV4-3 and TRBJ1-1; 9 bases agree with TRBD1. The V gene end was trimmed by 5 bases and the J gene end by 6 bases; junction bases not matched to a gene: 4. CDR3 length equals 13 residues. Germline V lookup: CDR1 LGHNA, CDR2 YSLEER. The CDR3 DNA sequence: TGCGCCAGCAGCTACCGACAGGGGGCTGAAGCTTTCTTT. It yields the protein CASSYRQGAEAFF.

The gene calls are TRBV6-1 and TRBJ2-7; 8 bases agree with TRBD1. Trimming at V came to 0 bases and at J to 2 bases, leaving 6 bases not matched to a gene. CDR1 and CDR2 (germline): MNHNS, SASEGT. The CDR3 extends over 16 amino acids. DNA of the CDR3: TGTGCCAGCAGTGAAGCTGCCGGGACAGGAGCCTACGAGCAGTACTTC. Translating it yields CASSEAAGTGAYEQYF.

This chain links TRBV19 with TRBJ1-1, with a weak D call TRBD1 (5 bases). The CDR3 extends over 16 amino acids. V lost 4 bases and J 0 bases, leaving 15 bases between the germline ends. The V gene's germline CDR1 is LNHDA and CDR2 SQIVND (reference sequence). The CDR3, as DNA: TGTGCCAGTAGTACCCCAGGGAGGGCTATGAACACTGAAGCTTTCTTT. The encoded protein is CASSTPGRAMNTEAFF.

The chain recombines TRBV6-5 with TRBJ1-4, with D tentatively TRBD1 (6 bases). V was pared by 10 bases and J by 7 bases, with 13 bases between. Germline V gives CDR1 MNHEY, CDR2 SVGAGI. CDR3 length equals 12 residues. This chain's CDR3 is CATQGLREKLFF. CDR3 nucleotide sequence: TGTGCCACTCAGGGGCTTCGTGAAAAACTGTTTTTT.

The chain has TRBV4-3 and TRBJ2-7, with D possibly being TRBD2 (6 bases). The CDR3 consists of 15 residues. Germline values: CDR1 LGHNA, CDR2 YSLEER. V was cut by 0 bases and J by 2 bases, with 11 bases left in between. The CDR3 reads CASSQDPGVPYEQYF. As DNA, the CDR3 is TGCGCCAGCAGCCAAGATCCGGGAGTGCCCTACGAGCAGTACTTC.

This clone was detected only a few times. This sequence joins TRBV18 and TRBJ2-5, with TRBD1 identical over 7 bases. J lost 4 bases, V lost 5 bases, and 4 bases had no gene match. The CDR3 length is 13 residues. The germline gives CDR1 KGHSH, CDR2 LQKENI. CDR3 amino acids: CASSSDRVETQYF. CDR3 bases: TGTGCCAGCTCATCCGACAGGGTAGAGACCCAGTACTTC.

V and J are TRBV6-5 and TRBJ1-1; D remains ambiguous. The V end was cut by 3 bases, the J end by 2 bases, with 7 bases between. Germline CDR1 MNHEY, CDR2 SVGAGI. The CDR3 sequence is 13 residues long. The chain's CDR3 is CASSYRANTEAFF. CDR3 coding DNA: TGTGCCAGCAGTTATCGCGCTAACACTGAAGCTTTCTTT.

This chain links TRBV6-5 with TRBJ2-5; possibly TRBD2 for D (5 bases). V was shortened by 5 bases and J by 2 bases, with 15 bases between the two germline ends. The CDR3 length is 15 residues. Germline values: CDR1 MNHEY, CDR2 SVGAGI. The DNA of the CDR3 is TGTGCCAGCAGTCCGACGGGAAGCGGACAAGAGACCCAGTACTTC. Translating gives CASSPTGSGQETQYF.

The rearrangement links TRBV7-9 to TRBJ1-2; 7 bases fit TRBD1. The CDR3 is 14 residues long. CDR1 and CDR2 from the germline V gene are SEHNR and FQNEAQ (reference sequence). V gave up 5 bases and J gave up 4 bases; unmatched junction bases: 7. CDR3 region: CASSRGGQIYGYTF. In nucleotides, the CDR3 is TGTGCCAGCAGCCGGGGGGGACAGATCTATGGCTACACCTTC.

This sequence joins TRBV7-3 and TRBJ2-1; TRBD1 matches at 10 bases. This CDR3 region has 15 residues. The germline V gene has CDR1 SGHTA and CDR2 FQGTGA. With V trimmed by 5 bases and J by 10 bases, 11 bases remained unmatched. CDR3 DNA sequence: TGTGCCAGCAGCCCGCGAGGGACAGGGGATTTGGAGCAGTTCTTC. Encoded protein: CASSPRGTGDLEQFF. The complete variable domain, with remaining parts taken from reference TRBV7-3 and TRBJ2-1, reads GAGVSQTPSNKVTEKGKYVELRCDPISGHTALYWYRQSLGQGPEFLIYFQGTGAADDSGLPNDRFFAVRPEGSVSTLKIQRTERGDSAVYLCASSPRGTGDLEQFFGPGTRLTVL.

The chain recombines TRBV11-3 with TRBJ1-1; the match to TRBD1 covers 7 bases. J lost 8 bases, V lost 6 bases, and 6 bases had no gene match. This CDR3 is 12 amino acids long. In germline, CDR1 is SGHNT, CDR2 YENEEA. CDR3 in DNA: TGTGCCAGCAGTCGCAGGGGGGAGGAAGCTTTCTTT. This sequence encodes CASSRRGEEAFF.

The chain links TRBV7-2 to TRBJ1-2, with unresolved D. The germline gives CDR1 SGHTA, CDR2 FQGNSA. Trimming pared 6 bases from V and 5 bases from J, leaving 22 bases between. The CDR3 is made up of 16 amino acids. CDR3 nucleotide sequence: TGTGCCAGCAGTCCGCAGTTTCGGTCCCTACTATATGGCTACACCTTC. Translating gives CASSPQFRSLLYGYTF.

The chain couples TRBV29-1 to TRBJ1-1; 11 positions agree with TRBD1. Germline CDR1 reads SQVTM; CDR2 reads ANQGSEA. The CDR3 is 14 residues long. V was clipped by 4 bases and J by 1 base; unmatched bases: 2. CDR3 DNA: TGCAGCGTTGTGGACAGGGGGCCGAACACTGAAGCTTTCTTT. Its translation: CSVVDRGPNTEAFF.

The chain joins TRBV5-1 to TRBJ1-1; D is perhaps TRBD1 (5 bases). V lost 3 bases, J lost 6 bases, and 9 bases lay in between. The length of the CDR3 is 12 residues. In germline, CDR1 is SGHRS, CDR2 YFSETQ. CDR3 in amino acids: CASSSQGPEAFF. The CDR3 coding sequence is TGCGCCAGCAGCTCGCAGGGTCCTGAAGCTTTCTTT.

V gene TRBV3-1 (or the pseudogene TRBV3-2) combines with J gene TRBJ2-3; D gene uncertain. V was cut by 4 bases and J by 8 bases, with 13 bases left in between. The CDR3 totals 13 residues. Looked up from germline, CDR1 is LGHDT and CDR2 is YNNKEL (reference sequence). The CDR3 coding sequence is TGTGCCAGCAGCCTCCCGAATACGGGTACGCAGTATTTT. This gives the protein CASSLPNTGTQYF.

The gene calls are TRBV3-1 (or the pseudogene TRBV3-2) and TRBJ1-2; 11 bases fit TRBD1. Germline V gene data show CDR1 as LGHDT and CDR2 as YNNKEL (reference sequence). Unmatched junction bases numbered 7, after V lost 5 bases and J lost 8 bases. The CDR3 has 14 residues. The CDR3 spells CASSYRGTGGGYTF. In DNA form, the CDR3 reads TGTGCCAGCAGCTATAGGGGGACAGGGGGAGGCTACACCTTC.

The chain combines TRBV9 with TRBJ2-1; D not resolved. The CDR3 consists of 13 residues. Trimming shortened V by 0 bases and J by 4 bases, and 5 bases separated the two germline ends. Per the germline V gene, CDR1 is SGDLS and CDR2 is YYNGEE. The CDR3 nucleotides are TGTGCCAGCAGCGTAGGCGAGTACAATGAGCAGTTCTTC. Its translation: CASSVGEYNEQFF. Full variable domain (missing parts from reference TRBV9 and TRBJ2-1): DSGVTQTPKHLITATGQRVTLRCSPRSGDLSVYWYQQSLDQGLQFLIQYYNGEERAKGNILERFSAQQFPDLHSELNLSSLELGDSALYFCASSVGEYNEQFFGPGTRLTVL.

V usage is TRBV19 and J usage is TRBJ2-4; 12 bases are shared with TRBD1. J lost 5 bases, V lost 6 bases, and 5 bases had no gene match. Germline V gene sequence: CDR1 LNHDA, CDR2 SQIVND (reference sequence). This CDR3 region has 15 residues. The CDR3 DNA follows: TGTGCCAGTAGCACCGGGACAGGGGGCGAAAACATTCAGTACTTC. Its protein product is CASSTGTGGENIQYF.

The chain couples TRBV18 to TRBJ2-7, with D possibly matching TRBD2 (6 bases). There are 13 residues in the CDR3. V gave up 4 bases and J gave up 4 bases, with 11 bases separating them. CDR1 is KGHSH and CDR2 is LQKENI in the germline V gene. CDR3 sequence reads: CASSLDAGYEQYF. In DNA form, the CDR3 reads TGTGCCAGCTCACTAGACGCGGGGTACGAGCAGTACTTC.

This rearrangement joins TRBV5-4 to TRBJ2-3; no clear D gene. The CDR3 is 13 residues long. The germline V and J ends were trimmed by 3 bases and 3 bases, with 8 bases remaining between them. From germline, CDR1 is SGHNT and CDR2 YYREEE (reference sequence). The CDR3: CASSSQWTDTQYF. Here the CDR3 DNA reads TGTGCCAGCAGCTCCCAGTGGACAGATACGCAGTATTTT.